These 6 T cell receptor beta chains originate from one sample sequenced in a study of response to subunit inactivated influenza vaccine. TCRdb recomputed calls from the RT-PCR reads with MiXCR, one row per CDR3 protein. The sample lists around 180,000 distinct CDR3 sequences, around a tenth occurring once. Source: non-naive T cells sorted from PBMCs, taken on the day of vaccination. These receptors originate from a man aged 50-60 years who received an inactivated influenza vaccine.

This chain links TRBV12-3 or TRBV12-4 with TRBJ1-2; D is ambiguous. V was shortened by 3 bases and J by 3 bases, with 14 bases between the two germline ends. This CDR3 is built from 15 residues. In DNA, the CDR3 is TGTGCCAGCAGTTTTAGACAAGAGGAATACTATGGCTACACCTTC. Its translation is CASSFRQEEYYGYTF.

In this sample, this clonotype turned up many times. The chain combines TRBV7-2 with TRBJ2-5, with D perhaps assigned TRBD1 or TRBD2 (5 bases each). In germline, CDR1 is SGHTA, CDR2 FQGNSA. V lost 3 bases, J lost 4 bases, and 9 bases lay in between. This CDR3 is built from 13 residues. CDR3 residues: CASSLGVRETQYF. The DNA of the CDR3 is TGTGCCAGCAGCTTGGGGGTACGAGAGACCCAGTACTTC.

This clonotype was counted at least ten times. This CDR3 reads CASSPGTGGYNEQFF. The CDR3 DNA sequence: TGTGCCAGCAGTCCCGGGACAGGGGGCTACAATGAGCAGTTCTTC. The rearrangement uses TRBV12-3 or TRBV12-4 and TRBJ2-1, with TRBD1 matching over 11 bases. The CDR3 has 15 amino acids. V lost 5 bases, J lost 3 bases, and 3 bases stayed unmatched.

This clonotype was picked up many times. The chain joins TRBV20-1 to TRBJ1-6; 7 bases match TRBD1. V lost 3 bases to trimming and J lost 9 bases; unmatched junction nucleotides: 5. This CDR3 comprises 13 residues. From germline, CDR1 is DFQATT and CDR2 SNEGSKA (reference sequence). CDR3 region: CSARGTDSSPLHF. DNA for the CDR3: TGCAGTGCTAGGGGGACAGATAGTTCACCCCTCCACTTT.

This clonotype was recorded at least ten times. The rearrangement joins TRBV6-2 or TRBV6-3 to TRBJ2-1; 9 bases line up with TRBD2. CDR3 length equals 14 residues. The trim removed 2 bases at V and 10 bases at J, leaving 6 bases unmatched. Germline V gene data show CDR1 as MNHEY and CDR2 as SVGEGT. CDR3 sequence: CASSYQREVGEQFF. The CDR3 DNA is TGTGCCAGCAGTTACCAGCGGGAGGTAGGGGAGCAGTTCTTC.

The chain is built from TRBV23-1 and TRBJ2-3, with 11 bases that match TRBD2. TRBV23-1 is annotated as an ORF whose role is uncertain. The CDR3 consists of 18 residues. Trimming at V came to 2 bases and at J to 2 bases, leaving 9 bases not matched to a gene. CDR3 DNA sequence: TGCGCCAGCAGTCAAGTCCTAGCGGGGGGCCTCCTCACAGATACGCAGTATTTT. Translating gives CASSQVLAGGLLTDTQYF.